This TCR beta chain derives from a study of blood T cell repertoires in COVID-19. Produced via immunoSEQ multiplex PCR; TCRdb's table is partial and in-frame only. The sample contains a few hundred thousand clones, roughly 90% of which appear only once. This CDR3 is built from 14 residues. V gave up 8 bases and J gave up 7 bases; unmatched junction bases: 10. Per the germline V gene, CDR1 is MDHEN and CDR2 is SYDVKM. The rearrangement joins TRBV28 to TRBJ2-1; TRBD2 matches 8 bases. The source is a woman between 45 and 65 years old who had been exposed to COVID-19. Material for sequencing was PBMCs or T cells enriched from blood (not recorded which). CDR3 in amino acids: CASWRRGDPNEQFF. The CDR3 coding sequence is TGTGCCAGCTGGCGGCGGGGGGATCCGAATGAGCAGTTCTTC.